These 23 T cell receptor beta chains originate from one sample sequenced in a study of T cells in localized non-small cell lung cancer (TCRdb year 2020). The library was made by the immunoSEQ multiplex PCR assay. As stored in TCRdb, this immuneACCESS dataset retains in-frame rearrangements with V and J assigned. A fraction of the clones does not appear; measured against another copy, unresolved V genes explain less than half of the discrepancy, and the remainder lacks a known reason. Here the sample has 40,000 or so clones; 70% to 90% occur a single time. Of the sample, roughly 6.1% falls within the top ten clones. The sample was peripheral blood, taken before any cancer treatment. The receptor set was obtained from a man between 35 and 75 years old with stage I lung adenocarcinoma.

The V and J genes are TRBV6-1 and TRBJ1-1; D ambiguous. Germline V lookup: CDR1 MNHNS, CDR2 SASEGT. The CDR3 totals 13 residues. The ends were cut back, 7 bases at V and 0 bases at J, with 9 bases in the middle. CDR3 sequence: CASKPRMNTEAFF. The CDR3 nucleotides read TGTGCCAGCAAGCCTAGAATGAACACTGAAGCTTTCTTT.

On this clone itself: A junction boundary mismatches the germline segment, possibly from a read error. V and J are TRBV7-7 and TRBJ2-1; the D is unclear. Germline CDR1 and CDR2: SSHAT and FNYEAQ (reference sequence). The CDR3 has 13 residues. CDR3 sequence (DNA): TGTGCTAGCAGTCTGGATTTGGGTAGTGAGCAGTTCTTC. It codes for CASSLDLGSEQFF.

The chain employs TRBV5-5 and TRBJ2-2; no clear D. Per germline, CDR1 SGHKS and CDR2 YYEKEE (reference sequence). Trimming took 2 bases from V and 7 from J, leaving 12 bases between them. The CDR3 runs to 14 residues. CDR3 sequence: CASSFTGWDGELFF. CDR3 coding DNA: TGTGCCAGCAGCTTCACCGGGTGGGACGGGGAGCTGTTTTTT.

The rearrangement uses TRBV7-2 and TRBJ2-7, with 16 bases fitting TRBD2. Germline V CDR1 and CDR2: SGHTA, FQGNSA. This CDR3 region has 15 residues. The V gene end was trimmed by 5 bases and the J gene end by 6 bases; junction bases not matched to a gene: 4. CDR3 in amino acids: CASSRGTSGRAEQYF. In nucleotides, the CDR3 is TGTGCCAGCAGCAGGGGGACTAGCGGGAGGGCCGAGCAGTACTTC.

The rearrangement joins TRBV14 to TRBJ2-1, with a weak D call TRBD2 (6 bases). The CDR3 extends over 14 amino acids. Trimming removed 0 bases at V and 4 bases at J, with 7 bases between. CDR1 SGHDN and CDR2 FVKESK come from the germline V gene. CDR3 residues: CASSQDGRYNEQFF. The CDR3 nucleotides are TGTGCCAGCAGCCAAGATGGGAGGTACAATGAGCAGTTCTTC.

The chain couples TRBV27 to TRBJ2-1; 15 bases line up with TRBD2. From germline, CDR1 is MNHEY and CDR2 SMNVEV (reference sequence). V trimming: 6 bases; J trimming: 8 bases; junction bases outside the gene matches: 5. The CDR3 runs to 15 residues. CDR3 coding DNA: TGTGCCAGCAGGACGGGACTAGCGGGAGGACATGAGCAGTTCTTC. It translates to CASRTGLAGGHEQFF.

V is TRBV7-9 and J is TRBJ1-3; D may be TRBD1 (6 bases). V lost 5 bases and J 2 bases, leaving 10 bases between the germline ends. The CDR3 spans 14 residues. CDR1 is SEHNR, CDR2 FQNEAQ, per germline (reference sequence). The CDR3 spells CASSLQGTGNTIYF. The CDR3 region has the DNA TGTGCCAGCAGCCTCCAGGGGACTGGAAACACCATATATTTT.

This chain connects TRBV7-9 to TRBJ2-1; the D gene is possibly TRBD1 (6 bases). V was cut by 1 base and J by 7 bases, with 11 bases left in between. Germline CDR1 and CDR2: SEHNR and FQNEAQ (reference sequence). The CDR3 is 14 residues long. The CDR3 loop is CASSLDTGYNEQFF. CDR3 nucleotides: TGTGCCAGCAGCTTAGATACAGGGTATAATGAGCAGTTCTTC. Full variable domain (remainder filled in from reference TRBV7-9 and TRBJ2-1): DTGVSQNPRHKITKRGQNVTFRCDPISEHNRLYWYRQTLGQGPEFLTYFQNEAQLEKSRLLSDRFSAERPKGSFSTLEIQRTEQGDSAMYLCASSLDTGYNEQFFGPGTRLTVL.

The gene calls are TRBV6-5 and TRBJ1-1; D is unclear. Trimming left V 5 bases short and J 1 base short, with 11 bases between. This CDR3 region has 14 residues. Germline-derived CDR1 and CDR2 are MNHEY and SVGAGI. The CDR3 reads CASSHRAGNTEAFF. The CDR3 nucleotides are TGTGCCAGCAGTCACCGGGCCGGGAACACTGAAGCTTTCTTT.

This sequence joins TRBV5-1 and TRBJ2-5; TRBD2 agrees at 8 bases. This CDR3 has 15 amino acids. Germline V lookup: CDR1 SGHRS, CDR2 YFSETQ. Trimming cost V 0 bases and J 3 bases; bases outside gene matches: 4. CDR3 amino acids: CASSLAGGPEETQYF. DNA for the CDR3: TGCGCCAGCAGCTTGGCGGGAGGGCCTGAAGAGACCCAGTACTTC.

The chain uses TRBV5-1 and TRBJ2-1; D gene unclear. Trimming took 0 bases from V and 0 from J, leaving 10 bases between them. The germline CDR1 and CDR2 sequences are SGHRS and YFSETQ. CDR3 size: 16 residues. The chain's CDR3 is CASSLVAASSYNEQFF. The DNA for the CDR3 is TGCGCCAGCAGCTTGGTGGCGGCGAGCTCCTACAATGAGCAGTTCTTC.

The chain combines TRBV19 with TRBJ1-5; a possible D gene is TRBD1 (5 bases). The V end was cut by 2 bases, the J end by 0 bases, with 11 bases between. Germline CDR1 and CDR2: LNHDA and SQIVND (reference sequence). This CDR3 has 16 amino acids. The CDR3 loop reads CASSIRGRLSNQPQHF. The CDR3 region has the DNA TGTGCCAGTAGTATACGGGGGAGACTTAGCAATCAGCCCCAGCATTTT.

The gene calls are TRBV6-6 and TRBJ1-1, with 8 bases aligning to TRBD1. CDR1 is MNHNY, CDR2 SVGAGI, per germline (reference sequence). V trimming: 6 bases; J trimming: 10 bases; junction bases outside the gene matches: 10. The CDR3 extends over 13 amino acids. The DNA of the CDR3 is TGTGCCAGCAGACTCACCCAGGGGGCTGCAGCTTTCTTT. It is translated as CASRLTQGAAAFF.

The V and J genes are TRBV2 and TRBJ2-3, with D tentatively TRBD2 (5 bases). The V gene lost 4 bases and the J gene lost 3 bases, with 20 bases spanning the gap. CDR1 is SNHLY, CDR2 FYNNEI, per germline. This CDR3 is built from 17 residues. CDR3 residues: CASSADSQTPGTDTQYF. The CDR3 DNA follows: TGTGCCAGCAGTGCGGACTCGCAAACACCTGGGACAGATACGCAGTATTTT.

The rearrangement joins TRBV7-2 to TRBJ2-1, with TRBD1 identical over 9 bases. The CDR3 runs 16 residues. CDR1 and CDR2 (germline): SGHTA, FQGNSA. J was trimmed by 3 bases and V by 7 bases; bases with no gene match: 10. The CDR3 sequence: CASTINGQGSYNEQFF. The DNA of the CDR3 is TGTGCCAGCACTATTAACGGACAGGGGAGCTACAATGAGCAGTTCTTC.

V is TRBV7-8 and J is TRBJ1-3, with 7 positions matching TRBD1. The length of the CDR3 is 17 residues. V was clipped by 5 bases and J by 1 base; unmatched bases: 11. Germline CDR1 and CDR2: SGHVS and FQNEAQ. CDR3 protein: CASSRAISGGSGNTIYF. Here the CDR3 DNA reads TGTGCCAGCAGCCGTGCAATCTCAGGGGGTTCTGGAAACACCATATATTTT.

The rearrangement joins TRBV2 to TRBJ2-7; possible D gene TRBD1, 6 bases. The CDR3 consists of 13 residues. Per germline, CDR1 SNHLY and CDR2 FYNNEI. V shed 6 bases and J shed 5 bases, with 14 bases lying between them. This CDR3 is CASSRDTPNEQYF. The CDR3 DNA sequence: TGTGCCAGCAGCCGGGACACCCCTAACGAGCAGTACTTC.

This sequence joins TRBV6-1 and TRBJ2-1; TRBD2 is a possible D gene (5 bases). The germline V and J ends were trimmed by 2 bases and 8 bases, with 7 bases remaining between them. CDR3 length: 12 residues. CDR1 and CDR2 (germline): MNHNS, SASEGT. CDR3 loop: CASSETGYEQFF. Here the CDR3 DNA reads TGTGCCAGCAGTGAAACGGGGTATGAGCAGTTCTTC.

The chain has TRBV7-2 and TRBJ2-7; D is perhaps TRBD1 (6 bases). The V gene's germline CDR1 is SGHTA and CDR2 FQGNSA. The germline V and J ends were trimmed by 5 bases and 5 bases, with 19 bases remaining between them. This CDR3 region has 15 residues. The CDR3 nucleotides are TGTGCCAGCAGCGGGAACAGGGAATCATTCCACGAGCAGTACTTC. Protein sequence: CASSGNRESFHEQYF.

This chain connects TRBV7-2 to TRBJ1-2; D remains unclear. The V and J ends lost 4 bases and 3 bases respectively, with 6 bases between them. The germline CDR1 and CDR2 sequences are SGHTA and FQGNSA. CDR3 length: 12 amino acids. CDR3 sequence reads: CASSWADYGYTF. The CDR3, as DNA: TGTGCCAGCAGCTGGGCGGACTATGGCTACACCTTC. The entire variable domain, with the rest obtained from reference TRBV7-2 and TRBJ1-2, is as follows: GAGVSQSPSNKVTEKGKDVELRCDPISGHTALYWYRQSLGQGLEFLIYFQGNSAPDKSGLPSDRFSAERTGGSVSTLTIQRTQQEDSAVYLCASSWADYGYTFGSGTRLTVV.

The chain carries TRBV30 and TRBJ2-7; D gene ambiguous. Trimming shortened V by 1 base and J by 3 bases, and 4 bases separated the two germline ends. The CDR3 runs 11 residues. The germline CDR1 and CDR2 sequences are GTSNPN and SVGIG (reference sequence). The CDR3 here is CAWSGDYEQYF. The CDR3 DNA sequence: TGTGCCTGGAGTGGAGACTACGAGCAGTACTTC.

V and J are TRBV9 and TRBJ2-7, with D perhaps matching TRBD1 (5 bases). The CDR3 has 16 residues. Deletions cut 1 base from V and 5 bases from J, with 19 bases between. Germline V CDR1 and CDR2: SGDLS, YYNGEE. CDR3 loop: CASSVTGLSAFNEQYF. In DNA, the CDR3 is TGTGCCAGCAGCGTAACAGGTCTCTCAGCGTTTAACGAGCAGTACTTC.

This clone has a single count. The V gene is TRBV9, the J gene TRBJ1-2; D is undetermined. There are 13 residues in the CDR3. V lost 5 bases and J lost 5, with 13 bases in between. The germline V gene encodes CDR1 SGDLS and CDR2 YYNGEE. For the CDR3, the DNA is TGTGCCAGCAGTGAGGGTGTCAGTTATGGCTACACCTTC. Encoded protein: CASSEGVSYGYTF. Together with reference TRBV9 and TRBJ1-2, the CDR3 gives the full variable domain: DSGVTQTPKHLITATGQRVTLRCSPRSGDLSVYWYQQSLDQGLQFLIQYYNGEERAKGNILERFSAQQFPDLHSELNLSSLELGDSALYFCASSEGVSYGYTFGSGTRLTVV.